The T cell receptor (beta chain) under discussion was sequenced for a study of shared clonotypes between healthy human individuals. Study summary: Three plates each covered CD4 naive and memory; CD8 naive two, CD8 memory one.

As to this clone: As yet, its antigen is unknown.

Germline values: CDR1 KGHSH, CDR2 LQKENI. This CDR3 comprises 16 residues. V lost 0 bases and J lost 5; bases outside the gene matches: 4. Study-wide findings and caveats: Sharing across four donors was highest in naive CD4 (around 5%) and lowest in memory CD8 (roughly 0.4%). The donor pool, a small one, limited the genetic and exposure-history diversity represented. Non-shared clonotypes displayed generation probabilities falling below those of clonotypes present in all four donors.

Clones were sequenced by immunoSEQ multiplex PCR, and TCRdb holds only the in-frame ones, with some missing. The sample records hundreds of thousands of clones, about 74% being singletons. The genes are TRBV18 and TRBJ2-1; 10 bases match TRBD2. This receptor was identified in a woman aged 25-40 years in good health. Sequencing was done on a sample of memory CD4+ T cells sorted from blood. Subset indicated: CD45RA-negative fraction. CDR3 sequence: CASSPPMLAGDNEQFF. DNA for the CDR3: TGTGCCAGCTCACCACCGATGCTAGCGGGGGACAATGAGCAGTTCTTC.